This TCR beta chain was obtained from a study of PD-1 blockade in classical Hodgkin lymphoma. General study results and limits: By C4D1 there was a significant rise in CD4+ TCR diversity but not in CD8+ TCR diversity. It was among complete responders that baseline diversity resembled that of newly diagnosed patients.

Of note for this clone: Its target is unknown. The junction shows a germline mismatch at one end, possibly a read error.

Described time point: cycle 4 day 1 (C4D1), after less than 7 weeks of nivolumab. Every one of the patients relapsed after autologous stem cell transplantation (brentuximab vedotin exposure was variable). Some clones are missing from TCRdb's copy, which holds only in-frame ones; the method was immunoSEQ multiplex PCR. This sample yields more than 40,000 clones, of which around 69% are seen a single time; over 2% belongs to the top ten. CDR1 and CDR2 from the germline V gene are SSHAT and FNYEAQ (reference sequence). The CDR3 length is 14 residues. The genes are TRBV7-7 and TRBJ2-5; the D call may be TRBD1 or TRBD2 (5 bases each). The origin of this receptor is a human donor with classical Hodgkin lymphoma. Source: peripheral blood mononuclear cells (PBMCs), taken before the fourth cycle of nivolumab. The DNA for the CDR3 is TGTGCTAGCAGCTCCGGGGCCTTGGGGGAGACCCAGTACTTC. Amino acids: CASSSGALGETQYF.